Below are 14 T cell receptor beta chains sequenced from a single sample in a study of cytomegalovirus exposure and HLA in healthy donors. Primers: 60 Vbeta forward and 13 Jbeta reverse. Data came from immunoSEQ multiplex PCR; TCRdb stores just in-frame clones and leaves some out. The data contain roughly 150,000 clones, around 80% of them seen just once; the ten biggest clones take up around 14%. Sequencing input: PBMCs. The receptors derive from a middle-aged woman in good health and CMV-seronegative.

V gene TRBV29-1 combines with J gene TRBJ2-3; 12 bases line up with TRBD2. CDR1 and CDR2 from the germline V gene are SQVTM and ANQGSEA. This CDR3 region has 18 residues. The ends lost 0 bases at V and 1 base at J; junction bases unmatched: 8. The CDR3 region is CSVEDLLAGGPGTDTQYF. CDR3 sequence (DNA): TGCAGCGTTGAAGATCTGCTAGCGGGGGGGCCGGGCACAGATACGCAGTATTTT.

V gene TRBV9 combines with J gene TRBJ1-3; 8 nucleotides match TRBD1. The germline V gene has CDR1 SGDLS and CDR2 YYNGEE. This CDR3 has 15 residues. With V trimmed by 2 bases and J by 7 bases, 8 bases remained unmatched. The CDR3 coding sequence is TGTGCCAGCAGCGTGACTTCAGGGGGCAGGAACACCATATATTTT. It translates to CASSVTSGGRNTIYF.

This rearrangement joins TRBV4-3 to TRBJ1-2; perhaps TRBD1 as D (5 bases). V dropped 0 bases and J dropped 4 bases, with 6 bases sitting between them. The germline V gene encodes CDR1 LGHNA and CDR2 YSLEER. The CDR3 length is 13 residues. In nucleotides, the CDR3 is TGCGCCAGCAGCCAAGACAGGGTCTATGGCTACACCTTC. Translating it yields CASSQDRVYGYTF.

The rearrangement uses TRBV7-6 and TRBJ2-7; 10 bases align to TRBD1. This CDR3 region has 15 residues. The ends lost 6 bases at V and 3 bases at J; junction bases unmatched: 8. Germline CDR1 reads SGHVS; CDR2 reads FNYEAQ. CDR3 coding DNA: TGTGCCAGCAGTTACCGGGACAGGGGACACTACGAGCAGTACTTC. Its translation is CASSYRDRGHYEQYF.

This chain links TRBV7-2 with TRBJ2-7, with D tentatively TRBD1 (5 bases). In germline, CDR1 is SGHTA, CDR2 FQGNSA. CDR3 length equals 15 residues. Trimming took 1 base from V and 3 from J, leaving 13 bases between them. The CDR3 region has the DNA TGTGCCAGCAGCTTAGGACAGAACTATATCTACGAGCAGTACTTC. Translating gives CASSLGQNYIYEQYF.

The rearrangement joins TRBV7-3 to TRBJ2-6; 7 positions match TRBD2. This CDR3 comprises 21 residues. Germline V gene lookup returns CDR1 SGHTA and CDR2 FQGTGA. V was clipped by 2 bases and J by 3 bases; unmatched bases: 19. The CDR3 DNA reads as TGTGCCAGCAGCTTATACTCGCCTAGCGGAGACGTTTCTGGTGGGGCCAACGTCCTGACTTTC. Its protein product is CASSLYSPSGDVSGGANVLTF.

The CDR3 DNA is TGTGCCAGCAGCGCAGGGACAGTGCCTGGAAACACCATATATTTT. Translation: CASSAGTVPGNTIYF. J is TRBJ1-3 and V is TRBV7-9; TRBD1 matches 7 bases. This CDR3 comprises 15 residues. Germline values: CDR1 SEHNR, CDR2 FQNEAQ (reference sequence). V gave up 5 bases and J gave up 2 bases; unmatched junction bases: 6.

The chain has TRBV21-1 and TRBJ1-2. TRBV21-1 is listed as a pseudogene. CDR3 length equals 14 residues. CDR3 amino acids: CASSKGAGGRSYTF. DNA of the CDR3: TGTGCCAGCAGCAAAGGGGCGGGTGGCAGGAGCTACACCTTC.

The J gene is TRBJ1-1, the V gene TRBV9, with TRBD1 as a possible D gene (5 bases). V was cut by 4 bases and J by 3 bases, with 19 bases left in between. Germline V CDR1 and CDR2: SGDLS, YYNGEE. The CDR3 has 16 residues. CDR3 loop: CASSSDPAGRDTEAFF. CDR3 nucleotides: TGTGCCAGCAGCTCAGATCCTGCAGGGAGGGACACTGAAGCTTTCTTT.

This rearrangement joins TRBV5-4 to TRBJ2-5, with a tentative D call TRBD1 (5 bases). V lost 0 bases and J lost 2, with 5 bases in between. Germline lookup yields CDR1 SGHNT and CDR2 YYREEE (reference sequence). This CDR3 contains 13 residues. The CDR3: CASSLGQQETQYF. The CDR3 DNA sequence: TGTGCCAGCAGCTTGGGACAGCAAGAGACCCAGTACTTC.

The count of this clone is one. The CDR3: CASSLEGGTDTQYF. The CDR3 DNA is TGTGCCAGCAGCTTAGAAGGAGGCACAGATACGCAGTATTTT. The chain links TRBV7-2 to TRBJ2-3; no firm D call. The CDR3 has 14 amino acids. V lost 1 base and J 1 base, leaving 6 bases between the germline ends. From germline, CDR1 is SGHTA and CDR2 FQGNSA.

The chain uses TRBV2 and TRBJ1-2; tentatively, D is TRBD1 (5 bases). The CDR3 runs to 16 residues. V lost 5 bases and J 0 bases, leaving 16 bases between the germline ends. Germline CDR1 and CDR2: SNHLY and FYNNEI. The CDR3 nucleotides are TGTGCCAGCAGTTCCATGACAGACCTATCTAACTATGGCTACACCTTC. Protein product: CASSSMTDLSNYGYTF.

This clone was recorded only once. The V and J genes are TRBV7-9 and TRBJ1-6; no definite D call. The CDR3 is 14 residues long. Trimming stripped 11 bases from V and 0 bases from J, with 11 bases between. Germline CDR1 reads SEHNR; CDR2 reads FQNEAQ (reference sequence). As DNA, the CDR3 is TGTGCCCCCTCGCCGAGCTCCTATAATTCACCCCTCCACTTT. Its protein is CAPSPSSYNSPLHF.

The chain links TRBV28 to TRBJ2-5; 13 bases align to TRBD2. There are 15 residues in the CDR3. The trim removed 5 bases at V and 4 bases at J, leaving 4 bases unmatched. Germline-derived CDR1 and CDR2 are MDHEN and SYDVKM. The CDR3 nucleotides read TGTGCCAGCAGTACTAGCGGGAGGGCCCTAGAGACCCAGTACTTC. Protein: CASSTSGRALETQYF.